This TCR beta chain stems from a study of cytomegalovirus exposure and HLA in healthy donors. The CDR3 is 15 amino acids. The germline CDR1 and CDR2 sequences are SGHVS and FQNEAQ. V dropped 1 base and J dropped 5 bases, with 12 bases sitting between them. Profiled with immunoSEQ multiplex PCR; TCRdb holds only in-frame clones, not every one. In the table there are around 120,000 clones, approximately 88% of which are singletons. The V gene is TRBV7-8, the J gene TRBJ1-5, with D possibly being TRBD1 (5 bases). The TCR comes from a young woman in good health and CMV-seropositive. What was sequenced was PBMCs. As DNA, the CDR3 is TGTGCCAGCAGCTTAGTTGGGGGAGGGGATCAGCCCCAGCATTTT. Translating it yields CASSLVGGGDQPQHF.